The 15 T cell receptor beta chains below were found in one sample sequenced in a study of radiotherapy plus CTLA-4 blockade in lung cancer. Using immunoSEQ multiplex PCR, the repertoire was profiled, and TCRdb retains in-frame clones only, with some absent. This sample yields some 66,000 clones, of which around 81% are seen a single time; about 4% belongs to the top ten. The source material was peripheral blood, sampled from a patient treated with radiotherapy plus ipilimumab. The receptor source for this set is a human donor with non-small cell lung cancer who had a partial response to radiotherapy plus ipilimumab.

The V gene is TRBV18, the J gene TRBJ2-7, with TRBD2 identical over 13 bases. This CDR3 is built from 16 residues. J gave up 7 bases and V 5 bases, and 11 bases lay outside the gene matches. Germline CDR1 is KGHSH and CDR2 is LQKENI. CDR3: CASSVTAGTSGDEQYF. CDR3 DNA sequence: TGTGCCAGCTCAGTCACAGCCGGGACTAGCGGGGATGAGCAGTACTTC.

The V call is TRBV7-2, the J call TRBJ2-3, with 9 bases identical to TRBD2. Germline V CDR1 and CDR2: SGHTA, FQGNSA. V trimming: 6 bases; J trimming: 3 bases; junction bases outside the gene matches: 7. The CDR3 runs to 15 residues. The DNA for the CDR3 is TGTGCCAGCAGAGTTAGCGGGAGAAGGACAGATACGCAGTATTTT. Residues: CASRVSGRRTDTQYF. Full variable domain (missing parts from reference TRBV7-2 and TRBJ2-3): GAGVSQSPSNKVTEKGKDVELRCDPISGHTALYWYRQSLGQGLEFLIYFQGNSAPDKSGLPSDRFSAERTGGSVSTLTIQRTQQEDSAVYLCASRVSGRRTDTQYFGPGTRLTVL.

The rearrangement joins TRBV27 to TRBJ1-6, with D unclear. Germline-derived CDR1 and CDR2 are MNHEY and SMNVEV (reference sequence). Trimming left V 8 bases short and J 7 bases short, with 15 bases between. The CDR3 has 14 residues. In DNA form, the CDR3 reads TGTGCCAGCTATGAGGGAGGGTCGAATTCACCCCTCCACTTT. Its translation: CASYEGGSNSPLHF.

V and J are TRBV5-6 and TRBJ2-4; no firm D call. CDR1 and CDR2 (germline): SGHDT, YYEEEE. The ends were cut back, 1 base at V and 5 bases at J, with 7 bases in the middle. The CDR3 has 13 residues. The CDR3, as DNA: TGTGCCAGCAGCTTGTTGGGCCAAAACATTCAGTACTTC. Amino acids: CASSLLGQNIQYF. The whole variable domain, remainder taken from reference TRBV5-6 and TRBJ2-4, is DAGVTQSPTHLIKTRGQQVTLRCSPKSGHDTVSWYQQALGQGPQFIFQYYEEEERQRGNFPDRFSGHQFPNYSSELNVNALLLGDSALYLCASSLLGQNIQYFGAGTRLSVL.

This sequence joins TRBV27 and TRBJ2-3, with TRBD1 identical over 11 bases. The germline V gene has CDR1 MNHEY and CDR2 SMNVEV (reference sequence). The V and J ends lost 6 bases and 1 base, in that order; junction bases with no gene match: 9. CDR3 length: 17 amino acids. The CDR3 loop is CASRTRTGGWGTDTQYF. CDR3 nucleotides: TGTGCCAGCAGAACGCGGACAGGGGGCTGGGGCACAGATACGCAGTATTTT.

The gene calls are TRBV11-1 and TRBJ2-5; D remains unclear. The CDR3 spans 13 residues. V was clipped by 2 bases and J by 5 bases, with 9 bases between them. CDR1 and CDR2 (germline): SGHAT, FQDESV (reference sequence). The CDR3 DNA reads TGTGCCAGCAGCTTACAAACGCGGGAGACCCAGTACTTC. Translation gives CASSLQTRETQYF. The variable domain in full, with the rest retrieved from reference TRBV11-1 and TRBJ2-5, is EAEVAQSPRYKITEKSQAVAFWCDPISGHATLYWYRQILGQGPELLVQFQDESVVDDSQLPKDRFSAERLKGVDSTLKIQPAELGDSAMYLCASSLQTRETQYFGPGTRLLVL.

The rearrangement uses TRBV28 and TRBJ1-1; 8 nucleotides agree with TRBD1. With 2 bases clipped from V and 5 bases from J, the junction kept 7 bases outside the gene matches. CDR1 is MDHEN and CDR2 is SYDVKM in the germline V gene. CDR3 length: 15 residues. The CDR3 reads CASSLRYRGYTEAFF. The CDR3 nucleotides read TGTGCCAGCAGTTTAAGGTACAGGGGGTATACTGAAGCTTTCTTT.

This clone was detected only once. The V and J genes are TRBV5-4 and TRBJ2-2, with D possibly being TRBD2 (6 bases). V lost 5 bases to trimming and J lost 6 bases, with 14 bases between them. This CDR3 has 14 amino acids. CDR1 is SGHNT, CDR2 YYREEE, per germline (reference sequence). The CDR3 DNA sequence: TGTGCCAGCAGTCTGGGGGACTTCGCCGGGGAGCTGTTTTTT. Its protein product is CASSLGDFAGELFF.

The J gene is TRBJ1-2, the V gene TRBV11-2; the D is unclear. Trimming took off 10 bases at V and 4 bases at J, with 10 bases between the two ends. Germline loops: CDR1 SGHAT, CDR2 FQNNGV. The CDR3 spans 11 residues. The CDR3 DNA sequence: TGTGCCACCCACAGTCGCTATGGCTACACCTTC. It codes for CATHSRYGYTF.

The chain uses TRBV7-9 and TRBJ2-7; D might be TRBD2 (6 bases). V lost 5 bases, J lost 4 bases, and 9 bases lay in between. In germline, CDR1 is SEHNR, CDR2 FQNEAQ (reference sequence). The CDR3 covers 12 residues. This chain's CDR3 is CASSPTSYEQYF. The CDR3 DNA is TGTGCCAGCAGCCCGACTAGTTACGAGCAGTACTTC. The full variable domain, its missing parts supplied by reference TRBV7-9 and TRBJ2-7, is DTGVSQNPRHKITKRGQNVTFRCDPISEHNRLYWYRQTLGQGPEFLTYFQNEAQLEKSRLLSDRFSAERPKGSFSTLEIQRTEQGDSAMYLCASSPTSYEQYFGPGTRLTVT.

This clone was counted between two and nine times. V and J are TRBV28 and TRBJ1-4, with D uncertain. The CDR3 length is 15 residues. Germline V lookup: CDR1 MDHEN, CDR2 SYDVKM. The ends were cut back, 2 bases at V and 0 bases at J, with 7 bases in the middle. CDR3 in amino acids: CASSLRSATNEKLFF. The CDR3, as DNA: TGTGCCAGCAGTTTACGCAGTGCAACTAATGAAAAACTGTTTTTT.

This clone was counted a few times. This CDR3 is CASQENTEAFF. The CDR3 DNA follows: TGTGCCAGTCAGGAGAACACTGAAGCTTTCTTT. The chain links TRBV19 to TRBJ1-1; D not resolved. Trimming removed 8 bases from V and 1 base from J, with 5 bases in between. This CDR3 has 11 amino acids. Germline lookup yields CDR1 LNHDA and CDR2 SQIVND (reference sequence).

Here the CDR3 reads CASSSGQVAYGYTF. The CDR3 DNA reads TGTGCCAGCAGTTCAGGACAGGTTGCCTATGGCTACACCTTC. The rearrangement joins TRBV6-1 to TRBJ1-2; TRBD1 matches 7 bases. With V trimmed by 5 bases and J by 4 bases, 7 bases remained unmatched. Germline CDR1 is MNHNS and CDR2 is SASEGT. The CDR3 is 14 residues long.

This clone was counted only a few times. The genes are TRBV27 and TRBJ1-1; D remains ambiguous. CDR3 length: 15 residues. In germline, CDR1 is MNHEY, CDR2 SMNVEV (reference sequence). Between the trimmed V and J ends, which lost 7 bases and 3 bases, there was a span of 18 bases. This CDR3 reads CASIPRGDADTEAFF. CDR3 DNA: TGTGCCAGCATCCCCCGGGGAGACGCGGACACTGAAGCTTTCTTT.

J is TRBJ1-2 and V is TRBV2; TRBD1 matches 10 bases. The length of the CDR3 is 15 residues. Per germline, CDR1 SNHLY and CDR2 FYNNEI. With V trimmed by 6 bases and J by 5 bases, 9 bases remained unmatched. CDR3 sequence (DNA): TGTGCCAGCAGCTCTCCGGGACAGGGGAATTATGGCTACACCTTC. Translated, it gives CASSSPGQGNYGYTF.